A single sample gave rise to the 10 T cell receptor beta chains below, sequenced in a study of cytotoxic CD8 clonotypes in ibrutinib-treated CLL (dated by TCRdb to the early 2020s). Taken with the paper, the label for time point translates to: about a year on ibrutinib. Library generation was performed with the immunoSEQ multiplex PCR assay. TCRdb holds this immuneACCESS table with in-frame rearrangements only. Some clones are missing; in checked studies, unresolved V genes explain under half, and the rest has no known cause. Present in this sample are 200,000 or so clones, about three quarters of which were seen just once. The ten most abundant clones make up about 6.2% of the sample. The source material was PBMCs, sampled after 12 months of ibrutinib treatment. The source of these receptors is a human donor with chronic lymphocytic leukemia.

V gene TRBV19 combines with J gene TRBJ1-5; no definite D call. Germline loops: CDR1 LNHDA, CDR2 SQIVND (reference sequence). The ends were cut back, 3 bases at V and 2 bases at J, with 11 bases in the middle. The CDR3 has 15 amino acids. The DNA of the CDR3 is TGTGCCAGTAGTATTCCGGGGTTCGGCAATCAGCCCCAGCATTTT. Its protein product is CASSIPGFGNQPQHF.

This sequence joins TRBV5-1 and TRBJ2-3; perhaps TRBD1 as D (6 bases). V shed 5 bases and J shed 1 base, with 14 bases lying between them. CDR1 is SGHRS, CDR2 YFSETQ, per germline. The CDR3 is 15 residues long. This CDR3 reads CASSIEGDRTDTQYF. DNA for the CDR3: TGCGCCAGCAGTATTGAGGGGGATCGCACAGATACGCAGTATTTT.

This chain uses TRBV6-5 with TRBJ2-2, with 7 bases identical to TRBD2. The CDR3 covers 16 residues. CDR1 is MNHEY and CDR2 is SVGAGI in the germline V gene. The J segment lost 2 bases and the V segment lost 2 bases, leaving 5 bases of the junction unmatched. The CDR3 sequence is CASSYGRGLNTGELFF. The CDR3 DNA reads TGTGCCAGCAGTTACGGGAGGGGCCTCAACACCGGGGAGCTGTTTTTT.

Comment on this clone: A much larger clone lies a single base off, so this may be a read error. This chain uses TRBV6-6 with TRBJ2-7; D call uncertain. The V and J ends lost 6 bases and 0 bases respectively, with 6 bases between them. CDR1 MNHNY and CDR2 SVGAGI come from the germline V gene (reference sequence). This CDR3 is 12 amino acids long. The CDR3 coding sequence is TGTGCCAGCAGCCTTAGCTCCTACGAGCAGTACTTC. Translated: CASSLSSYEQYF.

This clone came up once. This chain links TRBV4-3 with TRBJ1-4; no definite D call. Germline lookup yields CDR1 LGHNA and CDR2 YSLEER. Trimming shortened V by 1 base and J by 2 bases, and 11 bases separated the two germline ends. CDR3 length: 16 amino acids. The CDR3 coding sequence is TGCGCCAGCAGCCAAGGACAAGGGAGGACTAATGAAAAACTGTTTTTT. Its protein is CASSQGQGRTNEKLFF.

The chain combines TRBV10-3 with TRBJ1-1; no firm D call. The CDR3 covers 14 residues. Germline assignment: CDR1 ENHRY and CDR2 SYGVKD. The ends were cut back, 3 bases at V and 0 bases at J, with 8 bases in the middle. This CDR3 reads CAISDGILNTEAFF. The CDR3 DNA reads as TGTGCCATCAGTGACGGGATCCTGAACACTGAAGCTTTCTTT.

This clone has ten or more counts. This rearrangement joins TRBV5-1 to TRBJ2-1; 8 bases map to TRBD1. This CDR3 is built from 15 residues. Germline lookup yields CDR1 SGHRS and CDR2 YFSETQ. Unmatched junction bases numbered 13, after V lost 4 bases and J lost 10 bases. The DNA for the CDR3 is TGCGCCAGCAGCGCAGGTGGACAGGGTAAGCACGAGCAGTTCTTC. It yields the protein CASSAGGQGKHEQFF.

The CDR3 reads CASSQIAGSSYNEQFF. CDR3 nucleotides: TGTGCCAGTAGTCAAATTGCGGGGAGCTCCTACAATGAGCAGTTCTTC. V and J are TRBV19 and TRBJ2-1; tentative D call: TRBD2 (6 bases). From germline, CDR1 is LNHDA and CDR2 SQIVND (reference sequence). Trimming left V 5 bases short and J 0 bases short, with 14 bases between. This CDR3 comprises 16 residues. The variable domain in full, completed from reference TRBV19 and TRBJ2-1, reads DGGITQSPKYLFRKEGQNVTLSCEQNLNHDAMYWYRQDPGQGLRLIYYSQIVNDFQKGDIAEGYSVSREKKESFPLTVTSAQKNPTAFYLCASSQIAGSSYNEQFFGPGTRLTVL.

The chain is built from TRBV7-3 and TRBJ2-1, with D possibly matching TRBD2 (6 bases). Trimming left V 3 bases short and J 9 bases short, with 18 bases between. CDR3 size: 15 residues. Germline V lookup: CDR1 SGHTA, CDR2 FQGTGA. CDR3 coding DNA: TGTGCCAGCAGCTTGGGGGGTACCACCTGGGGTGAGCAGTTCTTC. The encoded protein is CASSLGGTTWGEQFF. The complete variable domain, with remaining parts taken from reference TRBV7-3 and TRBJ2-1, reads GAGVSQTPSNKVTEKGKYVELRCDPISGHTALYWYRQSLGQGPEFLIYFQGTGAADDSGLPNDRFFAVRPEGSVSTLKIQRTERGDSAVYLCASSLGGTTWGEQFFGPGTRLTVL.

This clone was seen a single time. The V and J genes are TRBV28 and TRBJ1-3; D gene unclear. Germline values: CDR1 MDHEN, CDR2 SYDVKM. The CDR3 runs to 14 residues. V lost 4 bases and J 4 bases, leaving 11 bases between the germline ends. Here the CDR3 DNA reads TGTGCCAGCAGTTCCGGAGCAATCGGAAACACCATATATTTT. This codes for CASSSGAIGNTIYF.